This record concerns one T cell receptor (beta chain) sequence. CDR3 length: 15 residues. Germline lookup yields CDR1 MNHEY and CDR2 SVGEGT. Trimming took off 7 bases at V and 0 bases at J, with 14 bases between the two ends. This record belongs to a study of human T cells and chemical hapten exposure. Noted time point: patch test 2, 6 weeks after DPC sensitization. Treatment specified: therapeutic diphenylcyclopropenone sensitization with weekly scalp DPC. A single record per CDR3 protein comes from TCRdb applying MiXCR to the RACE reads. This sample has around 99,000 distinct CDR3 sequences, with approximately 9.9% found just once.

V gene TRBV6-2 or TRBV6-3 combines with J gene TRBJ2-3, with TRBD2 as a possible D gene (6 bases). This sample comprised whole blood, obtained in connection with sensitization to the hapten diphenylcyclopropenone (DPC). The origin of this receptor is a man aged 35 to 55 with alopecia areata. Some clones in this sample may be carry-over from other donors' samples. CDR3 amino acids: CASNNAGYSTDTQYF. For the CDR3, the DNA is TGTGCCAGCAACAACGCGGGATATAGCACAGATACGCAGTATTTT.